A selection of T cell receptor beta chains follows, all from one sample in a study of tumor and adjacent non-tumor tissue in lung cancer. TCRdb fed the multiplex PCR reads into MiXCR, producing one record per CDR3 protein. The data contain 200,000 to 250,000 distinct CDR3 sequences, around 71% of them seen just once; the ten biggest clones take up approximately 25%. Sequenced sample: lung tumor tissue. These receptors came from a man between 60 and 70 years old with non-small cell lung cancer. CDR3s include the opening cysteine and the closing phenylalanine or tryptophan. A D gene is named only where the DNA matches it firmly. Clone size is given for some rows only: seen once, a few or many times, or a class if the clone is expanded.

d_gene | len | j_gene | v_gene | abundance | CDR3nt | CDR3aa
TRBD2 | 15 | TRBJ2-1 | TRBV20-1 | . | TGCCGTGCTGGGAGGGCTAGCGGGAGTATAAATGAGCAGATCTTC | CRAGRASGSINEQIF
TRBD2 | 17 | TRBJ2-7 | TRBV20-1 | . | TGCAGTTCTCAAAGTGGGACTAGCGGGAGAAGAGCCTACGTGCAGTACTTC | CSSQSGTSGRRAYVQYF
. | 12 | TRBJ2-5 | TRBV20-1 | . | TGCGGGGCTGTAGCGCAGCAAGAGACCCAGTACTTC | CGAVAQQETQYF
TRBD2 | 15 | TRBJ2-3 | TRBV11-2 | . | TGTGACAGCAGCTTTTTCCTAGCGGTGGCAAATACACAGTATTTT | CDSSFFLAVANTQYF
TRBD1 | 14 | TRBJ2-1 | TRBV5-5 | . | TGTGCCAGCAGAGGGACAGCCACTGGCGATGAGCAGTTCTTC | CASRGTATGDEQFF
. | 15 | TRBJ2-7 | TRBV4-1 | . | TGCGCCAGCAGCCAGCAAGGCAACACCACCTACGAGCAGTACTTC | CASSQQGNTTYEQYF
TRBD2 | 14 | TRBJ2-3 | TRBV2 | . | TGTGCCAGCAGGTGCGGGACTAGCGCAGATACGCAGTATTTT | CASRCGTSADTQYF
TRBD1 | 12 | TRBJ2-3 | TRBV20-1 | many | TGCAGTGCTAACACAGGGGCGGATACGCAGTATTTT | CSANTGADTQYF
. | 14 | TRBJ2-3 | TRBV6-6 | . | TGTGCCAGCAGATACTCCAGGGGGGGCGATACGCAGTATTTT | CASRYSRGGDTQYF
. | 16 | TRBJ1-3 | TRBV7-8 | . | TGTGCGAGCAGCTCGGTCCGACAGTACTCTGGAAGCACCATATATTTT | CASSSVRQYSGSTIYF
. | 17 | TRBJ2-6 | TRBV4-1 | . | TGCGCCAGCAGCGCAAGGGACATAGACTCTGGGGCCAACGTCCTGACTTTC | CASSARDIDSGANVLTF
TRBD1 | 13 | TRBJ2-1 | TRBV11-2 | . | TGTGCCAGCAGCTTAGATCTACAGGGGTTCGAGTTTTTC | CASSLDLQGFEFF
. | 15 | TRBJ1-4 | TRBV12-3/TRBV12-4 | . | TGTGCCAGCAGTATCCTTATGGGGGGTCATGAAAAACTGTTTTTT | CASSILMGGHEKLFF
TRBD2 | 17 | TRBJ2-5 | TRBV11-3 | many | TGTGCCAGCAGCACCCTTCCTGGACTAGCGGGAGAAGAGACCCAGTACTTC | CASSTLPGLAGEETQYF
TRBD1 | 15 | TRBJ2-1 | TRBV19 | . | TGTGCCAGTAGTATGAGTCGGACAGGGAACAATGAGCAGTTCTTC | CASSMSRTGNNEQFF
. | 14 | TRBJ2-1 | TRBV20-1 | many | TGCAGTGCTAGAGCCAATAGCGGTTACAATGAGCAGTTCTTC | CSARANSGYNEQFF
. | 15 | TRBJ1-5 | TRBV4-3 | few | TGCGCCTGCAGCCAAGAGGTATATAGCAATCAGCCCCAGCATTTT | CACSQEVYSNQPQHF
. | 13 | TRBJ2-7 | TRBV6-2/TRBV6-3 | . | TGTGCAAGTATACCCACGATTCACTACGAGCAGTACTTC | CASIPTIHYEQYF
TRBD1 | 14 | TRBJ1-1 | TRBV11-3 | . | TGTGCCAGCAACCCACGGACAGGGAACACTGAAGCTTTCTTT | CASNPRTGNTEAFF
TRBD2 | 14 | TRBJ2-5 | TRBV20-1 | . | TGCAGTGCTGGTAGCGGGGGGATGATCGAGACTCAGTACTTC | CSAGSGGMIETQYF
. | 16 | TRBJ2-3 | TRBV4-2 | . | TGTGCCAGCAGCCAGCCCGGGACGGGGAGAGAGGATACGCAGTATTTT | CASSQPGTGREDTQYF
TRBD1 | 17 | TRBJ1-3 | TRBV12-3/TRBV12-4 | . | TGTGCCAGCAGTTTAAGTGGCGGCAGGGGGCCTGGAAACACCATATATTTT | CASSLSGGRGPGNTIYF
TRBD1 | 18 | TRBJ2-6 | TRBV11-1 | . | TGTGCCAGCAGCCAGAGGGGACAGGGTTACTCTGGGGCCAACGTCCTGGCTTTC | CASSQRGQGYSGANVLAF
. | 14 | TRBJ2-2 | TRBV6-1 | . | TGTGCCAGCACTCACGCCCCGGGGACCGGGGAGCTGTTTTTT | CASTHAPGTGELFF
. | 14 | TRBJ2-3 | TRBV10-2 | . | TGCGCCAGCAGGATCAGGGTGGGCACAGATACGCAGTATTTT | CASRIRVGTDTQYF
TRBD2 | 18 | TRBJ2-3 | TRBV7-8 | . | TGTGCCAGCAGCTTTCGAGCGGGAGCTCTGTTGACGACAGATACGCAGTATTTT | CASSFRAGALLTTDTQYF
. | 13 | TRBJ2-7 | TRBV6-1 | few | TGTGCCAGCAGTGAAGCACTGGGGTACGAGCAGTACTTC | CASSEALGYEQYF
. | 13 | TRBJ2-3 | TRBV7-9 | . | TGTGCCAGCAGCTTAGCTTCAGGGCAGCCCCAGTATTTT | CASSLASGQPQYF
TRBD2 | 14 | TRBJ2-1 | TRBV24-1 | many | TGTGCCACCAACGCGGGAGCGGTTGGCAATGAGCAGTTCTTC | CATNAGAVGNEQFF
. | 12 | TRBJ2-7 | TRBV20-1 | . | TGCAGTACTCGGGACATGCGCTACGAGCAGTACTTC | CSTRDMRYEQYF
. | 15 | TRBJ1-4 | TRBV20-1 | . | TGCAGTGCCAAGAACCAGCACAAATCTAATGAAAAACTGTTTTTT | CSAKNQHKSNEKLFF
. | 12 | TRBJ2-1 | TRBV28 | . | TGTGCCAGCTTCGACAGATACAATGAGCAGTTCTTC | CASFDRYNEQFF
. | 14 | TRBJ1-1 | TRBV6-1 | many | TGTGCCAGCAGTCCCCGGACAGCGAACACTGAAGCTTTCTTT | CASSPRTANTEAFF
. | 14 | TRBJ1-1 | TRBV6-2/TRBV6-3 | many | TGTGCCAGCAGTAGTCAGGGGTGGCACACTGAAGCTTTCTTT | CASSSQGWHTEAFF
. | 14 | TRBJ2-3 | TRBV20-1 | . | TGCAGTGCTAGAACCTCACTTAAGGCGAATATGCCGTATTTT | CSARTSLKANMPYF
TRBD1 | 15 | TRBJ2-5 | TRBV7-2 | . | TGTGCCAGCAGCCCACGGGGGGACAGGGAAGAGACCCAGTACTTC | CASSPRGDREETQYF
. | 14 | TRBJ1-4 | TRBV6-1 | few | TGTGCCAGCCTTCTGGACAGAACCAATGAAAAACTGTTTTTT | CASLLDRTNEKLFF
. | 11 | TRBJ2-7 | TRBV20-1 | few | TGCAGTGATAGGGATCTGACTATCGAGTACTTC | CSDRDLTIEYF
. | 15 | TRBJ2-1 | TRBV7-3 | few | TGTGCCAGCAGCTTAAGGGGGGACAGATACAATGAGCAGTTCTTC | CASSLRGDRYNEQFF
. | 16 | TRBJ2-7 | TRBV6-1 | . | TGTGCCAGCAGGTCCCGGTTTGCGGGGAGCACCTACGAGCAGTACTTC | CASRSRFAGSTYEQYF
. | 14 | TRBJ2-3 | TRBV20-1 | . | TGCAGTGCTTATAGCGGTTACATGACAGATACGCAGTATTTT | CSAYSGYMTDTQYF
. | 14 | TRBJ2-7 | TRBV7-9 | . | TGTGCCAGTACCGTAGGGCAGGACGCGGACGAGCAGTACTTC | CASTVGQDADEQYF
. | 15 | TRBJ2-1 | TRBV11-1 | . | TGTGCCAGCAACGCCGACTACAACTCCTACAATGAGCAGTTCTTC | CASNADYNSYNEQFF
TRBD2 | 15 | TRBJ2-1 | TRBV5-4 | . | TGTGCCAGCAGCTTCATAGCGGGGCCTAACGATGAGCAGTTCTTC | CASSFIAGPNDEQFF
. | 13 | TRBJ1-2 | TRBV25-1 | . | TGTGCCAGCAGCGACACGGGTCGGTATGGCTACACCTTC | CASSDTGRYGYTF
TRBD1 | 18 | TRBJ2-4 | TRBV6-1 | many | TGTGCCAGCACCCGCCGGGACAGGGAACTCGTAGCCAAAAACATTCAGTACTTC | CASTRRDRELVAKNIQYF
. | 14 | TRBJ1-3 | TRBV20-1 | . | TGCCGTGCTAGATCGGGGTTCTCCGGAAACACCATATATTTT | CRARSGFSGNTIYF
. | 13 | TRBJ2-2 | TRBV20-1 | . | TGCAGTGCTAGATACAGGGTCACCAGGGAGCTGTTCTTT | CSARYRVTRELFF
TRBD2 | 13 | TRBJ2-1 | TRBV7-9 | many | TGTGCCAGCAGCTTAGCGAGTCTAGCGGGACAGTTCTTC | CASSLASLAGQFF
. | 13 | TRBJ1-6 | TRBV11-1 | . | TGTGCCAGCAGCTTGTCAGGGGATTCACCCCTCCACTTT | CASSLSGDSPLHF
. | 15 | TRBJ2-7 | TRBV20-1 | . | TGTAGTGCCACAACATGGAGGAGGGCCTCCTACGAGCAGTACTTC | CSATTWRRASYEQYF
. | 14 | TRBJ2-2 | TRBV11-1 | . | TGTGCCAGCAGTTTACCCACAGGGACCGGTGAGCTGTTTTTT | CASSLPTGTGELFF
. | 13 | TRBJ1-2 | TRBV11-3 | many | TGTGCCAGCAGATCTTCCGGGGGCTATGGCTACACCTTC | CASRSSGGYGYTF
TRBD2 | 17 | TRBJ2-1 | TRBV11-2 | . | TGTGCTAGCAGCACACAACAGGGACTAGGGGAAGACAATAAGCAGTTCTTC | CASSTQQGLGEDNKQFF